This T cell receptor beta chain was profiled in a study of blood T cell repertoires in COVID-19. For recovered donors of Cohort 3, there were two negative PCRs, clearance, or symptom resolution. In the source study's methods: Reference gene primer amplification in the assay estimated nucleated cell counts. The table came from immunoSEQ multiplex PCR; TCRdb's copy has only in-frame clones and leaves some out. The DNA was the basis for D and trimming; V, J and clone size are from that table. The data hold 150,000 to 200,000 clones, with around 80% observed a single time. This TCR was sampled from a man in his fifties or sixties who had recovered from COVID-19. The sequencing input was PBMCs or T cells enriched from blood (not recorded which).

This CDR3 is CASSTLRGTEAFF. The CDR3 region has the DNA TGTGCCAGCAGTACCCTGAGGGGGACTGAAGCTTTCTTT. This chain links TRBV2 with TRBJ1-1; tentative D call: TRBD1 (6 bases). Germline V gene sequence: CDR1 SNHLY, CDR2 FYNNEI. Deletions cut 5 bases from V and 5 bases from J, with 12 bases between. The CDR3 has 13 amino acids.